Listed below are T cell receptor beta chains from one sample, sequenced in a study of blood T cells in healthy people across ages. TCRdb analysed the 5' RACE reads with MiXCR anew, one entry per CDR3 protein. Of around 670,000 distinct CDR3 sequences detected, roughly 31% appear once; the ten largest clones hold approximately 14%. The sample taken for sequencing was blood. The receptors were gathered from an elderly woman in good health. The CDR3 runs from the conserved cysteine through the conserved F or W. Fields, in order: CDR3 DNA, CDR3 protein, D gene, J gene, clone size, V gene. A D gene is named only where the DNA matches it firmly. Expanded clones are given a class, and other clones once, few, many or no size at all.

TGTGCCAGCAGTAGGGACCTTAGGACCGGCGAGCAGTACTTC CASSRDLRTGEQYF . TRBJ2-7 many TRBV6-5
TGTGCCAGCAGCCCACGAGGGTCCCGGCTCGACCAGCCCCAGCATTTT CASSPRGSRLDQPQHF . TRBJ1-5 many TRBV5-5
TGTGCCAGCACCCACGCGGAGACCCAGTACTTC CASTHAETQYF . TRBJ2-5 many TRBV6-2/TRBV6-3
TGTGCCAGCACCCGGGACAGGGTAGGCGAGCAGTACTTC CASTRDRVGEQYF TRBD1 TRBJ2-7 many TRBV25-1
TGTGCCAGCAGCCAAGGGCAGGGGGCGAGTGGCTACACCTTC CASSQGQGASGYTF TRBD1 TRBJ1-2 . TRBV4-2
TGTGCCACCAGCATTACAGGCGGGTATGACGAGCCCCAGCATTTT CATSITGGYDEPQHF . TRBJ1-5 . TRBV15
TGTGCCAGCAGCCAAGATCCCGCGGGCACCCAGTACTTC CASSQDPAGTQYF . TRBJ2-5 many TRBV4-2
TGTGCCAGCAGCTTAGGAGGGTTCGACAATCAGCCCCAGCATTTT CASSLGGFDNQPQHF . TRBJ1-5 many TRBV7-2
TGTGCCAGCAGCTTAGGGGGACAGGGGGCCGCTTCTGGGGCCAACGTCCTGACTTTC CASSLGGQGAASGANVLTF TRBD1 TRBJ2-6 many TRBV7-9
TGTGCCAGCAGGCTAGCAGAGGGACAGATTCTTAGCAATCAGCCCCAGCATTTT CASRLAEGQILSNQPQHF TRBD1 TRBJ1-5 many TRBV6-1
TGTGCCAGCAGTTACTCGTCTGGGGCCAACGTCCTGACTTTC CASSYSSGANVLTF . TRBJ2-6 many TRBV6-2/TRBV6-3
TGTGCCAGCAGCCAAAATATAGGACAGGCCCAAGAGACCCAGTACTTC CASSQNIGQAQETQYF TRBD1 TRBJ2-5 many TRBV3-1
TGTGCCAACAGCGAAGGAGGTAAGACCTACGAGCAGTACTTC CANSEGGKTYEQYF . TRBJ2-7 . TRBV6-1
TGTGCCAGCAATATACAGGGGTTCCTTAATTCACCCCTCCACTTT CASNIQGFLNSPLHF TRBD1 TRBJ1-6 . TRBV27
TGTGCCAGCAGCGTAGTAGCTGGAGGCATTCAGTACTTC CASSVVAGGIQYF . TRBJ2-4 many TRBV9
TGTGCCAGCACCCCCAACTATCCCTACGAGCAGTACTTC CASTPNYPYEQYF . TRBJ2-7 many TRBV2
TGTGCCAGCAGCCCGGGACGGTACTACGAGCAGTACTTC CASSPGRYYEQYF . TRBJ2-7 many TRBV7-8
TGTGCTAGTGCCAATTCCCTGCACGGGGGCTACACCTTC CASANSLHGGYTF . TRBJ1-2 . TRBV12-5
TGTGCCAGCTCACCAGCGGCAGGGGCCTCGAACACTGAAGCTTTCTTT CASSPAAGASNTEAFF . TRBJ1-1 few TRBV18
TGTGCCGGCAGCCCGCAGACAGGGGACAATGAGCAGTTCTTC CAGSPQTGDNEQFF TRBD1 TRBJ2-1 . TRBV11-3
TGCGCCAGCAGACCCGAGCGGGCCGGCTCAGATACGCAGTATTTT CASRPERAGSDTQYF . TRBJ2-3 once TRBV4-1
TGCGCCAGCAGCATTGACGGGTGGTTTGGGAATGAGCAGTACTTC CASSIDGWFGNEQYF . TRBJ2-7 . TRBV5-1
TGCAGCGTTGGGGAGATGAACACTGAAGCTTTCTTT CSVGEMNTEAFF . TRBJ1-1 . TRBV29-1
TGTGCCAGCAGCTTACTTATGCAGGGCCCAGATACGCAGTATTTT CASSLLMQGPDTQYF . TRBJ2-3 many TRBV7-9
TGCAGTGCTGGAGGCGGACTTAACTATGGCTACACCTTC CSAGGGLNYGYTF . TRBJ1-2 . TRBV20-1
TGCAGTGCCCCCCGGGGGGCGAGCTCCTACAATGAGCAGTTCTTC CSAPRGASSYNEQFF . TRBJ2-1 few TRBV20-1
TGCGCCAGCAGCCGAACACAGGGGCCGGCCGAGCAGTACTTC CASSRTQGPAEQYF TRBD1 TRBJ2-7 many TRBV5-1
TGTGCCAGCAGTTTATTCGGGGAGACTGAAGCTTTCTTT CASSLFGETEAFF . TRBJ1-1 . TRBV28
TGTGCCAGTAACCCAAGGGCAGGATCCTACGAGCAGTACTTC CASNPRAGSYEQYF . TRBJ2-7 . TRBV19
TGTGCCAGCAGCTACATCGAGGGGGAAGCTTTCTTT CASSYIEGEAFF . TRBJ1-1 few TRBV7-9
TGTGCCAGCACTTTTGCGTACAGGAGAGGCAATCAGCCCCAGCATTTT CASTFAYRRGNQPQHF . TRBJ1-5 . TRBV28
TGCGCCAGCAGCCAGCCGGTTGGGACAGGGCTTCCAGAGCAGTACTTC CASSQPVGTGLPEQYF TRBD1 TRBJ2-4 many TRBV4-1
TGTGCCAGCATCAACGGCCAAGGTGCCGGTAGGATCGAGCAGTTCTTC CASINGQGAGRIEQFF . TRBJ2-1 many TRBV21-1
TGTGCCAGCCTCCCCCGGAGCGGGGGAGCCAATGAGCAGGACTTC CASLPRSGGANEQDF TRBD2 TRBJ2-1 . TRBV7-2
TGCGCCAGCAGCCAAGAAGGGCCGGACACCACACATCACTACGAGCAGTACTTC CASSQEGPDTTHHYEQYF . TRBJ2-7 once TRBV4-3
TGTGCCCTCAGCACCAGCGGGGGGGCATACAATGAGCAGTACTTC CALSTSGGAYNEQYF TRBD2 TRBJ2-7 . TRBV15
TGTGCCTGGAGTGCAGGGCACCGGGATGAGCAGTTCTTC CAWSAGHRDEQFF . TRBJ2-1 few TRBV30
TGTGCCAGCCAGGGACTTCTCAATCAGCCCCAGCATTTT CASQGLLNQPQHF . TRBJ1-5 many TRBV7-9
TGCGCCAGCAGCTTGCCCTCGAGCTCCTACAATGAGCAGTTCTTC CASSLPSSSYNEQFF . TRBJ2-1 many TRBV5-1
TGTGCCAGCAGCCTGGGGACAGGGGCTAGGCAGACCCAGTACTTC CASSLGTGARQTQYF TRBD1 TRBJ2-5 many TRBV7-6
TGCGCCAGCAGCCAGGGGACTAGCGGGACCTACGAGCAGTACTTC CASSQGTSGTYEQYF TRBD2 TRBJ2-7 . TRBV4-1
TGTGCCAGCAGCTTAGTATTTGCTGAAAAACTGTTTTTT CASSLVFAEKLFF . TRBJ1-4 few TRBV7-2
TGTGCCAGCAGCATTCGAGGGGTGTTTAATGAAAAACTGTTTTTT CASSIRGVFNEKLFF . TRBJ1-4 many TRBV7-9